Presented here are 32 T cell receptor beta chains from one specimen sequenced in a study of response to subunit inactivated influenza vaccine. TCRdb reprocessed the RT-PCR reads via MiXCR and lists one record per CDR3 protein. The sample has about 240,000 distinct CDR3 sequences, 9% to 15% seen once. The specimen comprised non-naive T cells sorted from PBMCs, sampled about 14 days before vaccination. The source of these receptors is a man between 50 and 59 years old who received an inactivated influenza vaccine.

This clonotype turned up a few times. The chain combines TRBV6-2 or TRBV6-3 with TRBJ2-4; TRBD2 aligns across 9 bases. The V segment lost 0 bases and the J segment 3 bases; nucleotides outside the gene matches: 9. The CDR3 has 18 residues. Germline V gene data show CDR1 as MNHEY and CDR2 as SVGEGT. CDR3 sequence (DNA): TGTGCCAGCAGTTACTCGGTGGCGGGAGGGCCTGACAAAAACATTCAGTACTTC. It codes for CASSYSVAGGPDKNIQYF.

The table lists this clonotype with a few counts. The V gene is TRBV7-9, the J gene TRBJ2-3; 8 bases line up with TRBD1. Germline CDR1 reads SEHNR; CDR2 reads FQNEAQ (reference sequence). J was trimmed by 5 bases and V by 5 bases; bases with no gene match: 9. This CDR3 has 15 amino acids. CDR3 sequence reads: CASSANRGRKDTQYF. CDR3 bases: TGTGCCAGCAGCGCCAACAGGGGGAGGAAAGATACGCAGTATTTT.

The chain recombines TRBV18 with TRBJ2-7; the match to TRBD1 covers 8 bases. Germline values: CDR1 KGHSH, CDR2 LQKENI. This CDR3 has 14 residues. V lost 4 bases and J lost 4; bases outside the gene matches: 6. The DNA of the CDR3 is TGTGCCAGCTCACGAGGACAGGGATTGTACGAGCAGTACTTC. It specifies CASSRGQGLYEQYF.

This clonotype has a count of ten or more. CDR3 in DNA: TGTGCCAGCAGCCCCTCGATGGGGCCCTACGAGCAGTACTTC. Protein: CASSPSMGPYEQYF. The rearrangement links TRBV7-2 to TRBJ2-7; TRBD1 is a possible D gene (5 bases). The CDR3 contains 14 residues. Trimming cost V 5 bases and J 2 bases, with 13 bases left between them. Germline CDR1 is SGHTA and CDR2 is FQGNSA. Full variable domain (rest looked up from reference TRBV7-2 and TRBJ2-7): GAGVSQSPSNKVTEKGKDVELRCDPISGHTALYWYRQSLGQGLEFLIYFQGNSAPDKSGLPSDRFSAERTGGSVSTLTIQRTQQEDSAVYLCASSPSMGPYEQYFGPGTRLTVT.

The rearrangement joins TRBV20-1 to TRBJ1-3, with 9 bases aligning to TRBD1. In germline, CDR1 is DFQATT, CDR2 SNEGSKA (reference sequence). The CDR3 extends over 14 amino acids. V trimming: 4 bases; J trimming: 3 bases; junction bases outside the gene matches: 4. CDR3 sequence (DNA): TGCAGTGCTAAACAGGGGGCGAGTGGAAACACCATATATTTT. Protein sequence: CSAKQGASGNTIYF.

The chain combines TRBV7-2 with TRBJ2-1, with 16 bases fitting TRBD2. CDR3 length: 15 amino acids. Germline CDR1 is SGHTA and CDR2 is FQGNSA. V lost 5 bases to trimming and J lost 11 bases; unmatched junction nucleotides: 6. The CDR3 nucleotides are TGTGCCAGCAGCGGGGGGGGACTAGCGGGAGGGCAGCAGTTCTTC. Its protein is CASSGGGLAGGQQFF. The complete variable domain, with remaining parts taken from reference TRBV7-2 and TRBJ2-1, reads GAGVSQSPSNKVTEKGKDVELRCDPISGHTALYWYRQSLGQGLEFLIYFQGNSAPDKSGLPSDRFSAERTGGSVSTLTIQRTQQEDSAVYLCASSGGGLAGGQQFFGPGTRLTVL.

This sequence joins TRBV5-1 and TRBJ2-3, with 7 bases that match TRBD2. V trimming: 5 bases; J trimming: 7 bases; junction bases outside the gene matches: 16. The CDR3 sequence is 16 residues long. Germline V CDR1 and CDR2: SGHRS, YFSETQ. In nucleotides, the CDR3 is TGCGCCAGCAGGCCTAGCGGCGTGCCCGGGGGAAATACGCAGTATTTT. This encodes CASRPSGVPGGNTQYF.

This clonotype was counted a few times. The V gene is TRBV5-1, the J gene TRBJ2-7, with D perhaps matching TRBD1 or TRBD2 (5 bases each). The CDR3 is made up of 15 amino acids. Germline V gene sequence: CDR1 SGHRS, CDR2 YFSETQ. Deletions cut 2 bases from V and 3 bases from J, with 15 bases between. The CDR3: CASSLSPGQNYEQYF. The CDR3 nucleotides read TGCGCCAGCAGCTTATCGCCGGGGCAGAACTACGAGCAGTACTTC.

This clonotype was counted many times. The chain couples TRBV5-5 to TRBJ2-7; 11 bases align to TRBD1. The CDR3 contains 14 residues. V lost 0 bases and J lost 6; bases outside the gene matches: 2. Germline V gene sequence: CDR1 SGHKS, CDR2 YYEKEE (reference sequence). In DNA, the CDR3 is TGTGCCAGCAGCTTGGGGACAGGGGGCTCCGAGCAGTACTTC. It yields the protein CASSLGTGGSEQYF.

This clonotype has more than one count but fewer than ten. The chain uses TRBV20-1 and TRBJ2-3; D remains unclear. Trimming stripped 3 bases from V and 1 base from J, with 14 bases between. The CDR3 contains 15 residues. The V gene's germline CDR1 is DFQATT and CDR2 SNEGSKA (reference sequence). The CDR3 region is CSASSSSGGTDTQYF. The CDR3 DNA follows: TGCAGTGCTAGTTCTTCCTCTGGGGGCACAGATACGCAGTATTTT.

Many counts were recorded for this clonotype. This chain links TRBV2 with TRBJ2-4, with 9 bases aligning to TRBD2. Germline trimming cut 0 bases from V and 3 bases from J; bases unmatched to any gene: 6. This CDR3 region has 17 residues. Looked up from germline, CDR1 is SNHLY and CDR2 is FYNNEI. CDR3 bases: TGTGCCAGCAGTGAAGCGCCTAGCGGGATGGGCAAAAACATTCAGTACTTC. It specifies CASSEAPSGMGKNIQYF. The variable domain in full, completed from reference TRBV2 and TRBJ2-4, reads EPEVTQTPSHQVTQMGQEVILRCVPISNHLYFYWYRQILGQKVEFLVSFYNNEISEKSEIFDDQFSVERPDGSNFTLKIRSTKLEDSAMYFCASSEAPSGMGKNIQYFGAGTRLSVL.

This clonotype was observed a few times. The chain is built from TRBV18 and TRBJ1-1, with D perhaps TRBD1 (5 bases). Trimming stripped 3 bases from V and 9 bases from J, with 14 bases between. The germline V gene has CDR1 KGHSH and CDR2 LQKENI. The CDR3 sequence is 13 residues long. DNA of the CDR3: TGTGCCAGCTCACCCCCGACAGCTTTTAAAGCTTTCTTT. It yields the protein CASSPPTAFKAFF.

The rearrangement uses TRBV24-1 and TRBJ2-1; no clear D. This CDR3 is 17 amino acids long. V was clipped by 1 base and J by 5 bases, with 17 bases between them. In germline, CDR1 is KGHDR, CDR2 SFDVKD. Here the CDR3 DNA reads TGTGCCACCAGTGATTTTTCAGCGTGGGTAGAGAACAATGAGCAGTTCTTC. As protein: CATSDFSAWVENNEQFF.

This sequence joins TRBV12-1 and TRBJ2-1; the D segment call TRBD2 is taken from the table without a DNA check. TRBV12-1 is labeled a pseudogene. The CDR3 loop spans 13 amino acids. CDR3 DNA sequence: TGTGCCAGCAGCTGCCGCGGGTACAATGAGCAGTTCTTC. Encoded protein: CASSCRGYNEQFF.

This clonotype has a count of ten or more. This chain connects TRBV12-3 or TRBV12-4 to TRBJ2-7, with 9 bases fitting TRBD1. The CDR3 runs 15 residues. Trimming took 4 bases from V and 2 from J; bases not matched to a gene: 6. This CDR3 reads CASSYGDRETYEQYF. In DNA, the CDR3 is TGTGCCAGCAGTTACGGGGACAGGGAGACCTACGAGCAGTACTTC.

There are a few counts of this clonotype. The rearrangement links TRBV6-1 to TRBJ2-3; D uncertain. Trimming took 6 bases from V and 0 from J, leaving 19 bases between them. The CDR3 is made up of 17 amino acids. The germline gives CDR1 MNHNS, CDR2 SASEGT. The CDR3 bases are TGTGCCAGCAGCCAAGGTTCCGGATCCGTTAGCACAGATACGCAGTATTTT. It specifies CASSQGSGSVSTDTQYF.

This clonotype was picked up a small number of times. The V and J genes are TRBV5-1 and TRBJ1-1; TRBD1 aligns across 10 bases. In germline, CDR1 is SGHRS, CDR2 YFSETQ. The CDR3 consists of 12 residues. The ends lost 6 bases at V and 5 bases at J; junction bases unmatched: 1. For the CDR3, the DNA is TGCGCCAGCACGGGACAGGGGACTGAAGCTTTCTTT. This codes for CASTGQGTEAFF.

This clonotype was observed at least ten times. The chain employs TRBV6-1 and TRBJ2-3, with TRBD1 matching over 11 bases. This CDR3 is 14 amino acids long. The V gene's germline CDR1 is MNHNS and CDR2 SASEGT. Trimming at V came to 7 bases and at J to 3 bases, leaving 3 bases not matched to a gene. The CDR3 sequence: CASMDRGRTDTQYF. The CDR3 bases are TGTGCCAGCATGGACAGGGGGCGGACAGATACGCAGTATTTT.

The chain is built from TRBV28 and TRBJ2-3, with D possibly matching TRBD2 (6 bases). Germline CDR1 is MDHEN and CDR2 is SYDVKM. The germline V and J ends were trimmed by 5 bases and 6 bases, with 21 bases remaining between them. This CDR3 has 16 residues. The CDR3 protein is CASSLPRRGKVDTQYF. The DNA for the CDR3 is TGTGCCAGCAGTCTCCCCCGGAGGGGTAAAGTGGATACGCAGTATTTT.

The sample holds a few counts of this clonotype. The gene calls are TRBV2 and TRBJ2-3; TRBD1 is a possible D gene (6 bases). The V gene lost 5 bases and the J gene lost 2 bases, with 17 bases spanning the gap. There are 16 residues in the CDR3. Germline values: CDR1 SNHLY, CDR2 FYNNEI. The CDR3 DNA reads TGTGCCAGCAGTCTCAACTCAGGGACATACACAGATACGCAGTATTTT. Translation gives CASSLNSGTYTDTQYF.

This clonotype came up a few times. This chain links TRBV11-2 with TRBJ2-1; tentative D call: TRBD2 (7 bases). V lost 4 bases, J lost 4 bases, and 20 bases lay in between. Germline CDR1 SGHAT, CDR2 FQNNGV. The CDR3 is made up of 17 amino acids. DNA of the CDR3: TGTGCCAGCAGCTCAGACCCGGGGGGCGGGAGTTACAATGAGCAGTTCTTC. Translated: CASSSDPGGGSYNEQFF.

Only a few counts were recorded for this clonotype. The CDR3 protein is CSGEREGYEQYF. Here the CDR3 DNA reads TGCAGCGGCGAGCGGGAGGGGTACGAGCAGTACTTC. The chain combines TRBV20-1 with TRBJ2-7; 10 positions agree with TRBD2. Germline values: CDR1 DFQATT, CDR2 SNEGSKA (reference sequence). The CDR3 runs to 12 residues.

This clonotype was observed at least ten times. The gene calls are TRBV7-2 and TRBJ2-2, with D possibly being TRBD2 (6 bases). Looked up from germline, CDR1 is SGHTA and CDR2 is FQGNSA. V shed 0 bases and J shed 5 bases, with 7 bases lying between them. There are 14 residues in the CDR3. The CDR3 protein is CASSLAGGTGELFF. CDR3 in DNA: TGTGCCAGCAGCTTAGCGGGGGGAACCGGGGAGCTGTTTTTT.

This clonotype was seen a handful of times. The chain is built from TRBV6-4 and TRBJ1-1; 7 nucleotides line up with TRBD1. Looked up from germline, CDR1 is MRHNA and CDR2 is SNTAGT. This CDR3 is 16 amino acids long. With V trimmed by 2 bases and J by 1 base, 7 bases remained unmatched. CDR3 residues: CASSDERDSWNTEAFF. The CDR3 coding sequence is TGTGCCAGCAGTGACGAACGGGACAGTTGGAACACTGAAGCTTTCTTT.

There are many counts of this clonotype. This chain connects TRBV15 to TRBJ2-3, with 7 bases fitting TRBD2. Trimming cost V 0 bases and J 1 base; bases outside gene matches: 7. Germline lookup yields CDR1 LNHNV and CDR2 YYDKDF (reference sequence). The CDR3 spans 17 residues. CDR3 sequence: CATSRDVRLAGTDTQYF. The CDR3 DNA reads as TGTGCCACCAGCAGAGATGTTAGGCTAGCGGGCACAGATACGCAGTATTTT. Looking up the rest from reference TRBV15 and TRBJ2-3 gives the full variable domain: DAMVIQNPRYQVTQFGKPVTLSCSQTLNHNVMYWYQQKSSQAPKLLFHYYDKDFNNEADTPDNFQSRRPNTSFCFLDIRSPGLGDTAMYLCATSRDVRLAGTDTQYFGPGTRLTVL.

This clonotype was seen only a few times. V gene TRBV5-1 combines with J gene TRBJ2-1, with 11 bases aligning to TRBD2. The CDR3 runs 16 residues. J gave up 3 bases and V 2 bases, and 4 bases lay outside the gene matches. The V gene's germline CDR1 is SGHRS and CDR2 YFSETQ. The CDR3 coding sequence is TGCGCCAGCAGCTTACTAGCGGGGGCCAACTACAATGAGCAGTTCTTC. This encodes CASSLLAGANYNEQFF.

This chain links TRBV11-2 with TRBJ2-1, with 11 bases fitting TRBD2. V shed 1 base and J 0 bases; nucleotides not matched to a gene: 11. This CDR3 is 20 amino acids long. From germline, CDR1 is SGHAT and CDR2 FQNNGV. The CDR3 DNA reads as TGTGCCAGCAGCTTAGTTTCGGTAGCGGGAGGGAGAAGCTCCTACAATGAGCAGTTCTTC. The encoded protein is CASSLVSVAGGRSSYNEQFF. Supplemented by reference TRBV11-2 and TRBJ2-1, the full variable domain reads EAGVAQSPRYKIIEKRQSVAFWCNPISGHATLYWYQQILGQGPKLLIQFQNNGVVDDSQLPKDRFSAERLKGVDSTLKIQPAKLEDSAVYLCASSLVSVAGGRSSYNEQFFGPGTRLTVL.

The chain uses TRBV28 and TRBJ2-3; 7 bases are a match to TRBD2. This CDR3 is 13 amino acids long. V was clipped by 7 bases and J by 1 base; unmatched bases: 2. CDR1 is MDHEN, CDR2 SYDVKM, per germline. Here the CDR3 reads CASMGGGTDTQYF. CDR3 in DNA: TGTGCCAGCATGGGGGGGGGCACAGATACGCAGTATTTT.

This clonotype was detected a few times. J is TRBJ2-1 and V is TRBV6-2 or TRBV6-3; 7 nucleotides line up with TRBD1. Germline loops: CDR1 MNHEY, CDR2 SVGEGT. With V trimmed by 7 bases and J by 6 bases, 9 bases remained unmatched. CDR3 length equals 14 residues. CDR3 nucleotides: TGTGCCAGCACCTACAGGGGTGAGGGCAATGAGCAGTTCTTC. This translates into CASTYRGEGNEQFF.

The chain links TRBV7-2 to TRBJ2-7, with a possible D match to TRBD2 (6 bases). The CDR3 runs to 15 residues. Germline lookup yields CDR1 SGHTA and CDR2 FQGNSA. Trimming removed 3 bases from V and 6 bases from J, with 18 bases in between. The CDR3 is CASSFYGSDPSEQYF. The DNA of the CDR3 is TGTGCCAGCAGCTTCTACGGGAGCGACCCTTCCGAGCAGTACTTC.

This clonotype was observed at least ten times. The genes are TRBV29-1 and TRBJ2-3; weak D call: TRBD2 (5 bases). The length of the CDR3 is 15 residues. Germline V gene sequence: CDR1 SQVTM, CDR2 ANQGSEA. Trimming cost V 5 bases and J 4 bases, with 19 bases left between them. Here the CDR3 reads CSVPETMGSPDTQYF. The CDR3 nucleotides read TGCAGCGTTCCCGAGACTATGGGAAGCCCAGATACGCAGTATTTT.

In this sample, this clonotype turned up many times. The genes are TRBV12-3 or TRBV12-4 and TRBJ1-4, with D possibly matching TRBD1 (5 bases). Between the trimmed V and J ends, which lost 5 bases and 7 bases, there was a span of 8 bases. This CDR3 is built from 12 residues. CDR3 residues: CASSAGREKLFF. CDR3 nucleotide sequence: TGTGCCAGCAGTGCGGGACGTGAAAAACTGTTTTTT.